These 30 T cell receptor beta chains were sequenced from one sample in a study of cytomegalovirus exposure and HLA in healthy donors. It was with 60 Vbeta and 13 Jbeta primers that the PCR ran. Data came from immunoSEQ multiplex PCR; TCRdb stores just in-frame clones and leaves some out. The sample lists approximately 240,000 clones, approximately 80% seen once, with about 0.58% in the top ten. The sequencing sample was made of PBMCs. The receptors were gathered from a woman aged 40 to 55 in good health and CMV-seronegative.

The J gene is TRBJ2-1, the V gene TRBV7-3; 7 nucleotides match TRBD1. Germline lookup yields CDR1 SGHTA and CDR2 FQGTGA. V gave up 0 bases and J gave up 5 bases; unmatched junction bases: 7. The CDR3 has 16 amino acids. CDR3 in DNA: TGTGCCAGCAGCTTAACCCGGGACAGCAGGAACAATGAGCAGTTCTTC. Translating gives CASSLTRDSRNNEQFF.

CDR3 amino acids: CASKTDSAYGYTF. The CDR3 DNA follows: TGTGCCAGCAAGACCGACAGCGCCTATGGCTACACCTTC. This sequence joins TRBV2 and TRBJ1-2; maybe TRBD1 (5 bases). This CDR3 region has 13 residues. From germline, CDR1 is SNHLY and CDR2 FYNNEI. V was clipped by 7 bases and J by 4 bases, with 13 bases between them.

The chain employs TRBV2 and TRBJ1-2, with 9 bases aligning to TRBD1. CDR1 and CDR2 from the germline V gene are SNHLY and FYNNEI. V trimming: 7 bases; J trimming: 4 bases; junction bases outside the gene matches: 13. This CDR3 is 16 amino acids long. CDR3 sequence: CASNRDRAGPSYGYTF. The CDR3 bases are TGTGCCAGCAACCGGGACAGGGCTGGGCCCAGCTATGGCTACACCTTC. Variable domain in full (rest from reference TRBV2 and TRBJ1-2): EPEVTQTPSHQVTQMGQEVILRCVPISNHLYFYWYRQILGQKVEFLVSFYNNEISEKSEIFDDQFSVERPDGSNFTLKIRSTKLEDSAMYFCASNRDRAGPSYGYTFGSGTRLTVV.

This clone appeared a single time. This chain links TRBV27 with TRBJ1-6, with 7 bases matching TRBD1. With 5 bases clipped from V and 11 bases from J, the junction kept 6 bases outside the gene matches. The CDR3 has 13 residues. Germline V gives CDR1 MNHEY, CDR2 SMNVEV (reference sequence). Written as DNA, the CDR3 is TGTGCCAGCAGTCCGGGACAGTTGACACCCCTCCACTTT. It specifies CASSPGQLTPLHF.

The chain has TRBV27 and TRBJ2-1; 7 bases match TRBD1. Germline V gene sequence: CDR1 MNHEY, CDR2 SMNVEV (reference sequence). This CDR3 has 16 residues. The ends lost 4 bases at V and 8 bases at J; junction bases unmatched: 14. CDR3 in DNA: TGTGCCAGCAGTTCCCTCACAGGGGTGAGGGGAGATGAGCAGTTCTTC. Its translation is CASSSLTGVRGDEQFF.

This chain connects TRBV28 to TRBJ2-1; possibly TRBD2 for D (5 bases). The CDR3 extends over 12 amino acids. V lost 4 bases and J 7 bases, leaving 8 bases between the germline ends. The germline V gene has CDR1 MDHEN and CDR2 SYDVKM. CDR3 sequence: CASSSRGNEQFF. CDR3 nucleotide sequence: TGTGCCAGCAGTTCCCGGGGAAATGAGCAGTTCTTC. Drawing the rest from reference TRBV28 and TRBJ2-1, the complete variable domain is DVKVTQSSRYLVKRTGEKVFLECVQDMDHENMFWYRQDPGLGLRLIYFSYDVKMKEKGDIPEGYSVSREKKERFSLILESASTNQTSMYLCASSSRGNEQFFGPGTRLTVL.

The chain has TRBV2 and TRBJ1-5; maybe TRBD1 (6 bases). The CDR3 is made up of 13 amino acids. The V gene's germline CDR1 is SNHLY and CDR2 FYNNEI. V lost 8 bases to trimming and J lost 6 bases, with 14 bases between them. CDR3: CASVEQGSQPQHF. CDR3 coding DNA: TGTGCCAGCGTGGAACAGGGAAGTCAGCCCCAGCATTTT.

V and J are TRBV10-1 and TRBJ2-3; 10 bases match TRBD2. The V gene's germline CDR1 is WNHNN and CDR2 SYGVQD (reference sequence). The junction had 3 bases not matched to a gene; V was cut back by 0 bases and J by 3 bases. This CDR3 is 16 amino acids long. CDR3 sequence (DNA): TGCGCCAGCAGTGAGTCTAGCGGGGGGAGAACAGATACGCAGTATTTT. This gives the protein CASSESSGGRTDTQYF.

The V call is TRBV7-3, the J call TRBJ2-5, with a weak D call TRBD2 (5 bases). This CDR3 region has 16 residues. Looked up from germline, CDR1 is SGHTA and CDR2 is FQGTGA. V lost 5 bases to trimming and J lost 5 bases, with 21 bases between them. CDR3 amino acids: CASSPASGLQLETQYF. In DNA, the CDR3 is TGTGCCAGCAGCCCGGCATCGGGGTTGCAATTGGAGACCCAGTACTTC.

The CDR3 reads CATHPDSYGYTF. The CDR3 region has the DNA TGTGCCACCCACCCGGACAGCTATGGCTACACCTTC. The rearrangement uses TRBV28 and TRBJ1-2; a weak D match, TRBD1 (6 bases). V shed 10 bases and J shed 4 bases, with 13 bases lying between them. CDR1 and CDR2 (germline): MDHEN, SYDVKM. The length of the CDR3 is 12 residues.

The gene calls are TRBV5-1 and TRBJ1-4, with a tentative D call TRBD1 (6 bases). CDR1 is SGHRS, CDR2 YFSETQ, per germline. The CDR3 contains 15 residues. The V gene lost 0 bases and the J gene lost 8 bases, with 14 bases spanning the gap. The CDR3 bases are TGCGCCAGCAGCTTGGTAGCAGGGGAGGGCGAAAAACTGTTTTTT. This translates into CASSLVAGEGEKLFF.

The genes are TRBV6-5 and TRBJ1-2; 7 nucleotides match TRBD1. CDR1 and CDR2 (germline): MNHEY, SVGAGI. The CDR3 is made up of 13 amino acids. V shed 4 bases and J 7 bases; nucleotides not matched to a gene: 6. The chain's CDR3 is CASSWAGGVGYTF. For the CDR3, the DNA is TGTGCCAGCAGTTGGGCAGGGGGTGTTGGCTACACCTTC.

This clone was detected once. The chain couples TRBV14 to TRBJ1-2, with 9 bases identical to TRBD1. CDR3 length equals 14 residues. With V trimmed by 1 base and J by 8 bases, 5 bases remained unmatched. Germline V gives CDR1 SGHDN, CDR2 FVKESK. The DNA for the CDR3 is TGTGCCAGCAGCCAAGCGGACAGGGGTTGGGGCTACACCTTC. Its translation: CASSQADRGWGYTF.

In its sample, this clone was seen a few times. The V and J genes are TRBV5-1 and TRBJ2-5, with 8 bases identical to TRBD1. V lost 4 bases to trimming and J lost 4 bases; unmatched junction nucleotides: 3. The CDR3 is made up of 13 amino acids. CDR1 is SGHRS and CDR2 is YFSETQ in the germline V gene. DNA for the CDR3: TGCGCCAGCAGCGGGGGGACAGGAGAGACCCAGTACTTC. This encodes CASSGGTGETQYF.

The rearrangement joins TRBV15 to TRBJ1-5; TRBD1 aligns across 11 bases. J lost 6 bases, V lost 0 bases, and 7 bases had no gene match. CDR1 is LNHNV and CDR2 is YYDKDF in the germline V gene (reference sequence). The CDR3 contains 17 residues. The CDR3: CATSRDWDRGYGQPQHF. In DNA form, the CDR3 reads TGTGCCACCAGCAGAGATTGGGACAGGGGGTACGGTCAGCCCCAGCATTTT.

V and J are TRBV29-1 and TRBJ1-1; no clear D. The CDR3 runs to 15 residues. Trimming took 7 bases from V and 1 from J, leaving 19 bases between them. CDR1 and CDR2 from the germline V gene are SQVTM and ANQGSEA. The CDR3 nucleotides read TGCAGCGGGGGAGGGTCCGGGTTTCCGAACACTGAAGCTTTCTTT. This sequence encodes CSGGGSGFPNTEAFF.

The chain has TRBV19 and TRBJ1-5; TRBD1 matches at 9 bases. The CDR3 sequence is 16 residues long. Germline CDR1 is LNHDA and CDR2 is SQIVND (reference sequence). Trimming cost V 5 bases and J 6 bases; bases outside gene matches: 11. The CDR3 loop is CASSEGKQGAGQPQHF. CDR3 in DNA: TGTGCCAGTAGTGAGGGCAAACAGGGGGCGGGTCAGCCCCAGCATTTT.

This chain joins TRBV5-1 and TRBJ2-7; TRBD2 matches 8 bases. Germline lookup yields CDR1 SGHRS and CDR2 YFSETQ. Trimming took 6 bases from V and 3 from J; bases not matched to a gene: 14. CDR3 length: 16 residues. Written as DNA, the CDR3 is TGCGCCAGCACCACGGGGGGCTCGGGGGGGGGCTACGAGCAGTACTTC. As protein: CASTTGGSGGGYEQYF. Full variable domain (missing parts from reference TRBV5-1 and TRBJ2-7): KAGVTQTPRYLIKTRGQQVTLSCSPISGHRSVSWYQQTPGQGLQFLFEYFSETQRNKGNFPGRFSGRQFSNSRSEMNVSTLELGDSALYLCASTTGGSGGGYEQYFGPGTRLTVT.

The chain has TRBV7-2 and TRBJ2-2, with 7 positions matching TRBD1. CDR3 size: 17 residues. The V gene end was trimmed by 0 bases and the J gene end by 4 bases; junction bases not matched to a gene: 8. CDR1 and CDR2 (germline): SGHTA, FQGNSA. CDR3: CASSLALRGSFTGELFF. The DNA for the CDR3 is TGTGCCAGCAGCTTAGCCCTCAGGGGGTCGTTCACCGGGGAGCTGTTTTTT.

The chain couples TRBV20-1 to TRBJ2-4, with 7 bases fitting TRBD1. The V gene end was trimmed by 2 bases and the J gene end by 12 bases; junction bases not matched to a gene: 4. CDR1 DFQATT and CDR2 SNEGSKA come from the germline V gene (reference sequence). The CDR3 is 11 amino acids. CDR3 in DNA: TGCAGTGCTAGAACAGGGGTTAATCAGTACTTC. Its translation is CSARTGVNQYF.

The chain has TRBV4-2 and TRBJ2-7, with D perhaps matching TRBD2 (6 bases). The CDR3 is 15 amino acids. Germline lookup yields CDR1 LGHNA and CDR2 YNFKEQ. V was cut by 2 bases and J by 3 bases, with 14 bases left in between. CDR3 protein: CASSQPNLDYYEQYF. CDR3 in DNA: TGTGCCAGCAGCCAACCGAACCTGGACTACTACGAGCAGTACTTC.

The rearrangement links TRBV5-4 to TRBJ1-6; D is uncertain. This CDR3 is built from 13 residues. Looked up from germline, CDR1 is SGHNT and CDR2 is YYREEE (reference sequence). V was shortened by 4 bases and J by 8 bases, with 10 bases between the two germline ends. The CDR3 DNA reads TGTGCCAGCAGCCGTACGTCGGATTCACCCCTCCACTTT. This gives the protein CASSRTSDSPLHF.

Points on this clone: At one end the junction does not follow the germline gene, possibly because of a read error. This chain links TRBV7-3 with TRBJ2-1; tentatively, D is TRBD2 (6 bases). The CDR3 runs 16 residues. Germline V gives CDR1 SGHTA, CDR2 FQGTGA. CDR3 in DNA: TGTGCCAGCGGCTTAAACGGAGGGGCGACGGGAAATGAGCAGTTCTTC. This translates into CASGLNGGATGNEQFF.

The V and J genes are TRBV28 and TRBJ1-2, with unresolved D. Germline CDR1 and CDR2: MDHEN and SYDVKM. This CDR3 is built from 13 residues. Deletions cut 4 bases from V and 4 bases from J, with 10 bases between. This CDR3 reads CASSSGSLYGYTF. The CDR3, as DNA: TGTGCCAGCAGTTCCGGTTCACTCTATGGCTACACCTTC.

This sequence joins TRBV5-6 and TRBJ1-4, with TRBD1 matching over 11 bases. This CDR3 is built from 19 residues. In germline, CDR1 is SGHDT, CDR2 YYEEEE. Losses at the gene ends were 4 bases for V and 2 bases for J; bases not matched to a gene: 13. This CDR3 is CASSLTFGQGASTNEKLFF. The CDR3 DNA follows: TGTGCCAGCAGCCTGACCTTCGGACAGGGGGCTTCTACTAATGAAAAACTGTTTTTT.

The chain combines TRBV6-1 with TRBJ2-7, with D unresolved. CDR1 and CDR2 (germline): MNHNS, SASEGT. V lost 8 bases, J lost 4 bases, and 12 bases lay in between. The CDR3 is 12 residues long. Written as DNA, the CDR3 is TGTGCCAGCGCACTTAAGACTTACGAGCAGTACTTC. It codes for CASALKTYEQYF.

CDR3 in DNA: TGTGCCAGCAGTTGGATAAAGGGGGAGACCCAGTACTTC. Translation: CASSWIKGETQYF. The gene calls are TRBV28 and TRBJ2-5, with a weak D call TRBD1 (5 bases). V dropped 4 bases and J dropped 5 bases, with 11 bases sitting between them. Germline V gene data show CDR1 as MDHEN and CDR2 as SYDVKM. The CDR3 contains 13 residues. The whole variable domain, remainder taken from reference TRBV28 and TRBJ2-5, is DVKVTQSSRYLVKRTGEKVFLECVQDMDHENMFWYRQDPGLGLRLIYFSYDVKMKEKGDIPEGYSVSREKKERFSLILESASTNQTSMYLCASSWIKGETQYFGPGTRLLVL.

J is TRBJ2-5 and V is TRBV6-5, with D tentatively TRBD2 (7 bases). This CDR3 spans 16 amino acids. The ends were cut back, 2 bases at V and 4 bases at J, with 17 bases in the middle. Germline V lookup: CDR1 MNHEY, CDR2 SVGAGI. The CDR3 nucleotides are TGTGCCAGCAGTTACGGCTTACAGGGAGGGGGAGAGACCCAGTACTTC. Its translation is CASSYGLQGGGETQYF.

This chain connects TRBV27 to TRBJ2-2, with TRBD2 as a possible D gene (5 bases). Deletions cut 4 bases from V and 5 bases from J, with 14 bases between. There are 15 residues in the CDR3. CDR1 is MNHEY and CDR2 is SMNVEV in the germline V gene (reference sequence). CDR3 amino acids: CASSSVLTGTGELFF. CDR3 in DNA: TGTGCCAGCAGTTCGGTACTTACGGGAACCGGGGAGCTGTTTTTT.

CDR3 DNA sequence: TGTGCCACCAGCATTGATGGAACTAGCGGGGGGAACCAGTACTTC. It codes for CATSIDGTSGGNQYF. The chain has TRBV15 and TRBJ2-5, with 12 bases aligning to TRBD2. Unmatched junction bases numbered 10, after V lost 4 bases and J lost 10 bases. Germline V CDR1 and CDR2: LNHNV, YYDKDF (reference sequence). This CDR3 is 15 amino acids long.